A selection of T cell receptor beta chains follows, all from one sample in a study of cytomegalovirus exposure and HLA in healthy donors. Method: immunoSEQ multiplex PCR; TCRdb's copy keeps in-frame clones and lacks some. The sample lists roughly 160,000 clones, 73% occurring once. Material: PBMCs. These receptor sequences come from a woman in her late teens or twenties in good health and CMV-seropositive. The CDR3 runs from the conserved cysteine through the conserved F or W. D genes are given only for firm matches.

v_call	d_call	j_call	cdr3_aa
TRBV7-3	TRBD2	TRBJ2-1	CASSWGGDNEQFF
TRBV13	.	TRBJ2-1	CASSLGQGYNEQFF
TRBV9	TRBD1	TRBJ1-1	CASSVDGAGGSGTEAFF
TRBV11-2	.	TRBJ2-1	CASSLVEYLDEQFF
TRBV7-3	TRBD2	TRBJ2-1	CASGRTSYNEQFF
TRBV6-4	.	TRBJ2-5	CASSARVGETQYF
TRBV15	.	TRBJ1-6	CATSSQGTNSPLHF
TRBV9	TRBD1	TRBJ1-6	CASSGQGNHSPLHF
TRBV2	TRBD1	TRBJ2-7	CASTSGQGSEQYF
TRBV5-6	.	TRBJ1-1	CASSGGSTEAFF
TRBV11-2	TRBD2	TRBJ2-3	CASSPGLAGTDTQYF
TRBV28	.	TRBJ1-1	CASRYRDLGSTEAFF
TRBV25-1	TRBD2	TRBJ2-5	CASSQRGGGETQYF
TRBV12-5	.	TRBJ1-2	CASGLEGGVNYGYTF
TRBV27	.	TRBJ1-1	CASSLSLTGTEAFF
TRBV15	.	TRBJ2-3	CATSVPRGTDTQYF
TRBV2	.	TRBJ1-3	CASSDEVASGNTIYF
TRBV27	.	TRBJ2-3	CASSLSRTHGNADTQYF
TRBV13	TRBD1	TRBJ2-7	CASSFGQGSSYEQYF
TRBV19	.	TRBJ2-7	CASSMFRVGTPHYEQYF
TRBV29-1	TRBD1	TRBJ2-7	CSVEGQGPYEQYF
TRBV9	.	TRBJ1-1	CASSFGGFGTEAFF
TRBV7-9	TRBD2	TRBJ2-1	CASIRTSGNNEQFF
TRBV19	.	TRBJ2-7	CASSPVKGSYEQYF
TRBV4-1	TRBD1	TRBJ1-1	CASSPSTGGRIEAFF
TRBV5-1	TRBD1	.	CASSGAQGVSYEQYF
TRBV7-3	.	TRBJ1-1	CASSPGGVNTEAFF
TRBV7-9	.	TRBJ2-7	CASSDTGYEQYF
TRBV30	.	TRBJ2-2	CAWITGTDGELFF
TRBV27	.	TRBJ1-1	CASSDRTLTLNTEAFF
TRBV5-4	TRBD2	TRBJ2-7	CASSSGGGQAYEQYF
TRBV7-8	.	TRBJ2-7	CASSLSDSSYEQYF
TRBV6-5	TRBD1	TRBJ2-5	CATHPGGQETQYF
TRBV5-1	TRBD1	TRBJ1-1	CASSHGDRVNTEAFF
TRBV19	.	TRBJ1-2	CASSIDIGDYGYTF
TRBV18	.	TRBJ1-3	CASSPTGMRNTIYF
TRBV9	TRBD1	TRBJ1-2	CASSLWTGNYGYTF